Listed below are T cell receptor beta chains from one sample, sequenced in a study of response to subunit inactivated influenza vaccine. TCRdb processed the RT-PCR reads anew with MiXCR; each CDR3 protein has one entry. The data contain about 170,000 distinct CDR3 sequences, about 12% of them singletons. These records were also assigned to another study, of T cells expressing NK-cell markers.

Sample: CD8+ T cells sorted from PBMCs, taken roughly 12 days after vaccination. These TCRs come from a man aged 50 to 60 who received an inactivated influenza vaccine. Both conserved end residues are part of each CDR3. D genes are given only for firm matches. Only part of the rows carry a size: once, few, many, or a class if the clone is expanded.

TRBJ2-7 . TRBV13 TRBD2 CASSPGTSGRGASYEQYF TGTGCCAGCAGCCCGGGGACTAGCGGCCGCGGAGCATCCTACGAGCAGTACTTC
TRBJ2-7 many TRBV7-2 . CASSSDGIYEQYF TGTGCCAGCAGCTCGGACGGCATCTACGAGCAGTACTTC
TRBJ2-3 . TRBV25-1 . CASSEQRTDTQYF TGTGCCAGCAGTGAACAGCGCACAGATACGCAGTATTTT
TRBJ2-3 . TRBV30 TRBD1 CAWGDRVWGDTQYF TGTGCCTGGGGAGACAGGGTTTGGGGAGATACGCAGTATTTT
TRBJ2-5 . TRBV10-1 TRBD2 CASSEGLAEETQYF TGCGCCAGCAGTGAGGGACTAGCCGAAGAGACCCAGTACTTC
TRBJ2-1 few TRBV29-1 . CSVVIHNEQFF TGCAGCGTAGTTATCCACAATGAGCAGTTCTTC
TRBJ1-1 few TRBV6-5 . CASSYSGEIGTEAFF TGTGCCAGCAGTTACTCAGGGGAAATTGGTACTGAAGCTTTCTTT
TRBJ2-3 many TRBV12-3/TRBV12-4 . CASSWRGDTQYF TGTGCCAGCAGTTGGAGGGGAGATACGCAGTATTTT
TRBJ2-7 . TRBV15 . CATSRGLGAYEQYF TGTGCCACCAGCAGAGGTCTGGGAGCGTACGAGCAGTACTTC
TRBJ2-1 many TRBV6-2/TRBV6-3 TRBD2 CASSFSGRLDEQFF TGTGCCAGCAGTTTTAGCGGGAGGCTCGATGAGCAGTTCTTC
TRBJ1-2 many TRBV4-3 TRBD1 CASSQEARLEGARYGYTF TGCGCCAGCAGCCAAGAAGCCCGGTTGGAGGGGGCACGGTATGGCTACACCTTC
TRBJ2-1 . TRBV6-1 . CASSEIPGNEQFF TGTGCCAGCAGTGAAATCCCCGGCAATGAGCAGTTCTTC
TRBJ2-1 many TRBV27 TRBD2 CASRVSGGAIYEQFF TGTGCCAGCAGGGTTAGCGGGGGGGCCATCTATGAGCAGTTCTTC
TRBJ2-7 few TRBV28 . CASSLVPETYEQYF TGTGCCAGCAGTTTGGTTCCAGAGACCTACGAGCAGTACTTC
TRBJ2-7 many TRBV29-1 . CSVVYALSYEQYF TGCAGCGTTGTTTATGCCCTCTCCTACGAGCAGTACTTC
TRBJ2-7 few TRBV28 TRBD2 CASSLAGVLHEQYF TGTGCCAGCAGTTTAGCGGGAGTACTACACGAGCAGTACTTC
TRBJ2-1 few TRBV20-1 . CSAVWDFEQFF TGCAGTGCGGTTTGGGACTTTGAGCAGTTCTTC
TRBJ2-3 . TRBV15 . CATRRGYTDTQYF TGTGCCACCAGGCGCGGGTACACAGATACGCAGTATTTT
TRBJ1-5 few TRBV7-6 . CASSLEPNNQPQHF TGTGCCAGCAGCTTAGAGCCGAACAATCAGCCCCAGCATTTT
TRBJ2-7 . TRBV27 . CASSLVQVGPHGDEQYF TGTGCCAGCAGTCTAGTACAGGTGGGTCCCCACGGCGACGAGCAGTACTTC
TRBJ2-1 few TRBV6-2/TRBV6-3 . CASSIAGAPSYNEQFF TGTGCCAGCAGTATTGCCGGGGCTCCCTCCTACAATGAGCAGTTCTTC
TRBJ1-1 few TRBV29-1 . CSVGSGEAFF TGCAGCGTTGGGTCAGGGGAAGCTTTCTTT
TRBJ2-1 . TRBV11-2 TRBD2 CASSLDSGIAGNYNEQFF TGTGCCAGCAGCTTAGACTCGGGGATAGCGGGTAACTACAATGAGCAGTTCTTC
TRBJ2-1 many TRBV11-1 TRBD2 CASSIGTSSFGEEQFF TGTGCCAGCAGCATAGGGACTAGCTCTTTTGGGGAGGAGCAGTTCTTC
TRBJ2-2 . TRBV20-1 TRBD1 CSARDTGQSSLGHTGELFF TGCAGTGCTAGAGACACGGGACAGTCCTCATTAGGGCACACCGGGGAGCTGTTTTTT
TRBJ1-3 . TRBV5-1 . CASSLDRYSGNTIYF TGCGCCAGCAGCTTGGACAGATACTCTGGAAACACCATATATTTT
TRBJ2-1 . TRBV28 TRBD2 CASSSLAGVLNEQFF TGTGCCAGCAGTTCATTAGCGGGGGTGCTCAATGAGCAGTTCTTC
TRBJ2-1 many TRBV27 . CASSLSAANEQFF TGTGCCAGCAGTTTATCAGCTGCGAATGAGCAGTTCTTC
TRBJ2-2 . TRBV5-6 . CASSLGLNVGELFF TGTGCCAGCAGCTTGGGACTAAATGTCGGGGAGCTGTTTTTT
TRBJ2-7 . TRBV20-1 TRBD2 CSARSPGGNGGQSYEQYF TGCAGTGCTAGATCCCCGGGGGGGAATGGGGGCCAATCCTACGAGCAGTACTTC
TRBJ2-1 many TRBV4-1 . CASSQDLGRGPYNEQFF TGCGCCAGCAGCCAAGATCTAGGGCGGGGTCCCTACAATGAGCAGTTCTTC
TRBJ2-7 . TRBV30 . CAWRPDGSSYEQYF TGTGCCTGGAGGCCGGACGGCAGCTCCTACGAGCAGTACTTC
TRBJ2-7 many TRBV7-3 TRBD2 CASSLNGGRVYEQYF TGTGCCAGCAGCTTAAATGGCGGGAGGGTTTACGAGCAGTACTTC
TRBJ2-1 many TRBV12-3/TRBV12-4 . CASSFPSPNEQFF TGTGCCAGCAGTTTTCCCAGCCCCAATGAGCAGTTCTTC
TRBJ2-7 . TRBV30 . CAWSVPSPHYEQYF TGTGCCTGGAGTGTACCCAGCCCCCACTACGAGCAGTACTTC
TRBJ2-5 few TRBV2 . CASRESGNPPRETQYF TGTGCCAGCAGAGAATCCGGGAACCCACCCCGGGAGACCCAGTACTTC
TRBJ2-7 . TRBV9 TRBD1 CASSVRGTGSGEQYF TGTGCCAGCAGCGTACGCGGGACAGGGTCGGGGGAGCAGTACTTC
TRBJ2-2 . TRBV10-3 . CAIRGLWPPNTGELFF TGTGCCATCAGGGGTCTTTGGCCCCCGAACACCGGGGAGCTGTTTTTT
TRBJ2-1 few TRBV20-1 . CSARVLDVSSYNEQFF TGCAGTGCTAGAGTTCTGGACGTCAGCTCCTACAATGAGCAGTTCTTC
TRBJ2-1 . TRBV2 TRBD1 CASSWDSSYNEQFF TGTGCCAGCAGTTGGGACAGCTCCTACAATGAGCAGTTCTTC
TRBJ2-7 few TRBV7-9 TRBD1 CASSGQASFYEQYF TGTGCCAGCAGCGGACAGGCGTCATTTTACGAGCAGTACTTC
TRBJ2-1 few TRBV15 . CATSATGALEQFF TGTGCCACCAGCGCGACTGGGGCATTAGAGCAGTTCTTC
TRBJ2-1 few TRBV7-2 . CASTPWDNYNEQFF TGTGCCAGCACCCCTTGGGACAACTACAATGAGCAGTTCTTC
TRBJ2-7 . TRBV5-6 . CASSMGILRNEQYF TGTGCCAGCAGCATGGGAATTCTGAGGAACGAGCAGTACTTC
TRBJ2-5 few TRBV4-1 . CASSQEQGRGPETQYF TGCGCCAGCAGCCAAGAACAGGGGCGGGGTCCGGAGACCCAGTACTTC